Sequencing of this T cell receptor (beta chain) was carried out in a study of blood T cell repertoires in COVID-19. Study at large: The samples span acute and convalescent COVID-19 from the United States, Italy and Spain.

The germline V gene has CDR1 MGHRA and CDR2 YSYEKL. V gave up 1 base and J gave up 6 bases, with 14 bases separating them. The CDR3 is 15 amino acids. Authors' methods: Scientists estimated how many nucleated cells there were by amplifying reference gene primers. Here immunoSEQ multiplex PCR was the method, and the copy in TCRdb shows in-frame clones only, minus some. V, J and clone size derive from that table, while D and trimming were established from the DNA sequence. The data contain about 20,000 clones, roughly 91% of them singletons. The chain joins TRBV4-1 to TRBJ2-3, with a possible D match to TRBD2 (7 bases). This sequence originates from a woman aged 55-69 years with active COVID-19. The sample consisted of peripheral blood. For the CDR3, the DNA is TGCGCCAGCAGCCAAGTTGCGGGGGCCGGGGATACGCAGTATTTT. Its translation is CASSQVAGAGDTQYF.